This is a list of T cell receptor beta chains from one sample in a study of PD-1 blockade in classical Hodgkin lymphoma. Sequencing was performed with immunoSEQ multiplex PCR; in TCRdb, only in-frame clones are kept and a portion is missing. The sample yields over 25,000 clones, 78% seen once. The sequencing here drew on peripheral blood mononuclear cells (PBMCs), taken before the second cycle of nivolumab. Every receptor here comes from a human donor with classical Hodgkin lymphoma. CDR3s include the opening cysteine and the closing phenylalanine or tryptophan. The order of the fields is D gene, V gene, clone size, J gene, CDR3 length, CDR3 DNA, CDR3 protein. The D gene is left open where the match is weak. Size is stated for part of the rows, as once, few or many counts, or as a class when the clone is expanded.

>.|TRBV5-1|.|TRBJ1-4|15
TGCGCCAGCAGCTTGGACCTGGGGGATTCTGAAAAACTGTTTTTT
CASSLDLGDSEKLFF
>TRBD1|TRBV19|.|TRBJ1-1|15
TGTGCCAGTAGTGCGCACCAGGGGACAGTCGCTGAAGCTTTCTTT
CASSAHQGTVAEAFF
>TRBD1|TRBV18|.|TRBJ2-7|15
TGTGCCAGCTCACCCCGACCGGACAGGGAGGACGAGCAGTACTTC
CASSPRPDREDEQYF
>.|TRBV18|.|TRBJ1-5|15
TGTGCCAGCTCACCAAGTTACTCCCTCGATCAGCCCCAGCATTTT
CASSPSYSLDQPQHF
>.|TRBV7-2|.|TRBJ2-7|15
TGTGCCAGCAGCAAAGCGGCTAGCGTCTCCTACGAGCAGTACTTC
CASSKAASVSYEQYF
>TRBD1|TRBV2|few|TRBJ1-5|14
TGTGCCAGCAGCACCGACAGGGGAGGTCAGCCCCAGCATTTT
CASSTDRGGQPQHF
>TRBD1|TRBV7-9|.|TRBJ1-2|15
TGTGCCAGCAGCTGGGAGACAGGGGGTAACTATGGCTACACCTTC
CASSWETGGNYGYTF
>.|TRBV23-1|.|TRBJ2-5|16
TGCGCCAGCAGTCCTACGAGGGGATCTATCCAAGAGACCCAGTACTTC
CASSPTRGSIQETQYF
>.|TRBV7-9|.|TRBJ2-7|14
TGTGCCAGCAGCCAAGTACTAGGTTTGTACGAGCAGTACTTC
CASSQVLGLYEQYF
>.|TRBV9|.|TRBJ1-3|14
TGTGCCAGCAGCGTCGGGGGAGTTGGAAACACCATATATTTT
CASSVGGVGNTIYF
>TRBD1|TRBV6-6|.|TRBJ2-2|16
TGTGCCAGCACCGAGTGGGGACAGGGGAACACCGGGGAGCTGTTTTTT
CASTEWGQGNTGELFF
>.|TRBV6-5|.|TRBJ1-5|12
TGTGCCAGCGGCCACCGAAGGGAGCCCCAGCATTTT
CASGHRREPQHF
>TRBD2|TRBV7-3|.|TRBJ2-1|16
TGTGCCAGCAGCTTAGGAGTAGCGGGGACCTACAATGAGCAGTTCTTC
CASSLGVAGTYNEQFF
>.|TRBV9|.|TRBJ1-2|18
TGTGCCAGCAGCGTAGCCCCTATCGTGGCCGGGGCCATTTATGGCTACACCTTC
CASSVAPIVAGAIYGYTF